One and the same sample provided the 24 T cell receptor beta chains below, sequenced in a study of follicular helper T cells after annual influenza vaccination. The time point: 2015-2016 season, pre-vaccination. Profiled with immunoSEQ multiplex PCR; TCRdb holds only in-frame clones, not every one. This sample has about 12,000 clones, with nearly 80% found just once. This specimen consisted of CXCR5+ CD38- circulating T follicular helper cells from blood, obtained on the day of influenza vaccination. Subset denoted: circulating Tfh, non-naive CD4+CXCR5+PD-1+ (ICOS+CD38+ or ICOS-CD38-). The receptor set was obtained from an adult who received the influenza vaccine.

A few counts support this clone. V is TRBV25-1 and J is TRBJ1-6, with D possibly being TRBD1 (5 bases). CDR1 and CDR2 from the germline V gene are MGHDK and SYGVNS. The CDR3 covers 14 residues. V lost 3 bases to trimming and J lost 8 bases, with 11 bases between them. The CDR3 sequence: CASSETETYSPLHF. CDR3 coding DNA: TGTGCCAGCAGTGAGACAGAGACATATTCACCCCTCCACTTT.

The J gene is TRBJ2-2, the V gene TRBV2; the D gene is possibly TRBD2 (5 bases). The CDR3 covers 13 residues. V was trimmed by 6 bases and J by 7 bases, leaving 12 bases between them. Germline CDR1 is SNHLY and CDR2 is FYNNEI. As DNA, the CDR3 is TGTGCCAGCAGGCCTAGCCCCCACGGGGAGCTGTTTTTT. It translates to CASRPSPHGELFF.

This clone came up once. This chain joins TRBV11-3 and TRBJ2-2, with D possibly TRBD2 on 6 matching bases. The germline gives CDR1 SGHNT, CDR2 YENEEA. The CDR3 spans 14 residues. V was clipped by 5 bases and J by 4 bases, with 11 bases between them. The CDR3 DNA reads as TGTGCCAGCAGCCTCGGGGGACCCACCGGGGAGCTGTTTTTT. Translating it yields CASSLGGPTGELFF.

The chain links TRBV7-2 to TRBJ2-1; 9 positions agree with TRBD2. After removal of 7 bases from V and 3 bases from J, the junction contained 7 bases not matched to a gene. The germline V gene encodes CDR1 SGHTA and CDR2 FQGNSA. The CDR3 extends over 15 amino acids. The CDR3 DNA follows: TGTGCCAGCACCCCGCGGGGGGGCCTCTACAATGAGCAGTTCTTC. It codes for CASTPRGGLYNEQFF.

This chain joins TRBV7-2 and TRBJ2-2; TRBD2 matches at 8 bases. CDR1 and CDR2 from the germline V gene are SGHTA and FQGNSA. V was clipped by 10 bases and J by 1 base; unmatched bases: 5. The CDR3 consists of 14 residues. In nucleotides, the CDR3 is TGTGCCACCCGGACTAGCTGGAACACCGGGGAGCTGTTTTTT. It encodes CATRTSWNTGELFF.

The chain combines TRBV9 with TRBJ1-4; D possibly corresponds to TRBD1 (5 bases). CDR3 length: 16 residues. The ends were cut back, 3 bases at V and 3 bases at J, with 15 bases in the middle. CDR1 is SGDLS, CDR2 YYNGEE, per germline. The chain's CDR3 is CASSDLRQRPNEKLFF. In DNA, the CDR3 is TGTGCCAGCAGCGACCTACGACAGCGCCCTAATGAAAAACTGTTTTTT.

CDR3 sequence reads: CASSLGVWNEQFF. The CDR3, as DNA: TGTGCCAGCAGCTTAGGGGTGTGGAATGAGCAGTTCTTC. The V call is TRBV7-8, the J call TRBJ2-1; D is ambiguous. The CDR3 contains 13 residues. The germline V gene encodes CDR1 SGHVS and CDR2 FQNEAQ. The V end was cut by 1 base, the J end by 7 bases, with 8 bases between.

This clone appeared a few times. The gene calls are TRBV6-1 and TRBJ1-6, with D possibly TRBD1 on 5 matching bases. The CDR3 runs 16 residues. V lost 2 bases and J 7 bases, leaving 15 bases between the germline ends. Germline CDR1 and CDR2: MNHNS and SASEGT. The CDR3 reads CASSELAGRSNSPLHF. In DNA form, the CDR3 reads TGTGCCAGCAGTGAACTGGCGGGACGCAGCAATTCACCCCTCCACTTT.

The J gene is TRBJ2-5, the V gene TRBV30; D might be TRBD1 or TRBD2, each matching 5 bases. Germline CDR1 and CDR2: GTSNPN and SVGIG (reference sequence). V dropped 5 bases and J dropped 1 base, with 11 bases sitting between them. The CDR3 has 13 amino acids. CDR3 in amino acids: CAWGAGTQETQYF. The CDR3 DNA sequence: TGTGCCTGGGGCGCCGGGACCCAAGAGACCCAGTACTTC.

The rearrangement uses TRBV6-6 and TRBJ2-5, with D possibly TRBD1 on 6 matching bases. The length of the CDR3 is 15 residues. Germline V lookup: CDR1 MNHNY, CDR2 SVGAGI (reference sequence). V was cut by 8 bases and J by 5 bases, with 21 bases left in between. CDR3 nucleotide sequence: TGTGCCAGCGCTGGTACGGGACACTTAGGGGAGACCCAGTACTTC. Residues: CASAGTGHLGETQYF.

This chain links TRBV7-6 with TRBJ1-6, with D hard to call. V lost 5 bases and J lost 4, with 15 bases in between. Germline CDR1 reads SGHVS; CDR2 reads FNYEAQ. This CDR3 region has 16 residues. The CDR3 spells CASSAQASRYNSPLHF. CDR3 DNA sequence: TGTGCCAGCAGCGCTCAGGCGAGCCGTTATAATTCACCCCTCCACTTT.

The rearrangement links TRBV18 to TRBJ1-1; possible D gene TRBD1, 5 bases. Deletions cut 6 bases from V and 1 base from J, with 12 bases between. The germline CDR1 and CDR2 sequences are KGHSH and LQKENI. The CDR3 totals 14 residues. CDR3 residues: CASSWGSGNTEAFF. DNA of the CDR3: TGTGCCAGCTCCTGGGGGTCTGGGAACACTGAAGCTTTCTTT.

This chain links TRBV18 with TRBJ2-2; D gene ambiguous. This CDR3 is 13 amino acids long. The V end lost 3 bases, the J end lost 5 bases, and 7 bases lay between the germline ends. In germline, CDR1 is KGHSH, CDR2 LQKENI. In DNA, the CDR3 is TGTGCCAGCTCACCTAGTCAAACCGGGGAGCTGTTTTTT. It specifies CASSPSQTGELFF.

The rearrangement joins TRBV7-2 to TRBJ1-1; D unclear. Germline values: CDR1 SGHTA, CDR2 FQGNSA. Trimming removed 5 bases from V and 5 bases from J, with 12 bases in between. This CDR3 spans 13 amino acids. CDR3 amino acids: CASSTSTYTEAFF. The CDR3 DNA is TGTGCCAGCAGCACCTCAACGTATACTGAAGCTTTCTTT.

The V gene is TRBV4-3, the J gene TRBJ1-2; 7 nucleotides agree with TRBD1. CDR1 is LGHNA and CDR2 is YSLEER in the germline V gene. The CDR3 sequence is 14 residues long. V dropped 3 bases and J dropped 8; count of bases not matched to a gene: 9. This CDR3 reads CASSQRETGKGYTF. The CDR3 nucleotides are TGCGCCAGCAGCCAGCGGGAGACAGGGAAAGGCTACACCTTC.

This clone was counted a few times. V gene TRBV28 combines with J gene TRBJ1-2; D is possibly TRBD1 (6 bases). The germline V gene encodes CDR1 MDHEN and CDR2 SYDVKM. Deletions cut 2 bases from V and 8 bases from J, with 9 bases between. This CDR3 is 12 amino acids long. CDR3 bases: TGTGCCAGCAGTTTAGCCACAGGGGGCTACACCTTC. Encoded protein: CASSLATGGYTF.

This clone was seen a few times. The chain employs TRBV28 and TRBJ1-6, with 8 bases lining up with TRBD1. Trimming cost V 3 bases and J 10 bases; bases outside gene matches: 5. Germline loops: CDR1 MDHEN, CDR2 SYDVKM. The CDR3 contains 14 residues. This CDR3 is CASSFRTGNSPLHF. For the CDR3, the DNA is TGTGCCAGCAGTTTTAGGACAGGGAACTCACCCCTCCACTTT. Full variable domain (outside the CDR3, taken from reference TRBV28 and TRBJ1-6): DVKVTQSSRYLVKRTGEKVFLECVQDMDHENMFWYRQDPGLGLRLIYFSYDVKMKEKGDIPEGYSVSREKKERFSLILESASTNQTSMYLCASSFRTGNSPLHFGNGTRLTVT.

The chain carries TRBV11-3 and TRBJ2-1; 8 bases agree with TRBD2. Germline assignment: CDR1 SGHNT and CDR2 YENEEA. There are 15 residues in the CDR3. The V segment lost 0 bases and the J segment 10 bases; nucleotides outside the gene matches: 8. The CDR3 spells CASSLDGRGAAEQFF. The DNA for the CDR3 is TGTGCCAGCAGCTTAGATGGGCGGGGGGCGGCGGAGCAGTTCTTC.

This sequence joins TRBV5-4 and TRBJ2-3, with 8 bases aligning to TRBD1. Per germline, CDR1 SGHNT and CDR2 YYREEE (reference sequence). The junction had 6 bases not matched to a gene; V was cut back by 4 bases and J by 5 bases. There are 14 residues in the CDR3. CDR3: CASSIQGAGDTQYF. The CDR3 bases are TGTGCCAGCAGCATCCAGGGGGCGGGAGATACGCAGTATTTT.

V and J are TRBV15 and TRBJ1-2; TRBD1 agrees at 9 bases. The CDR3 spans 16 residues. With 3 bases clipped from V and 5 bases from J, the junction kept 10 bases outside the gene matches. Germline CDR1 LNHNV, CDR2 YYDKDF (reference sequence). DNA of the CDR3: TGTGCCACCAGCAGGCTTCGAGGACAGGGGAAATATGGCTACACCTTC. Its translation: CATSRLRGQGKYGYTF.

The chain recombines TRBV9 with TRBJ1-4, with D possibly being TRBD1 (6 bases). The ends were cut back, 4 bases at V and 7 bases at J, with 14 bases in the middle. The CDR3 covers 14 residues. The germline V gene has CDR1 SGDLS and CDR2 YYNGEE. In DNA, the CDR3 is TGTGCCAGCAGCCCCCGAGGGGGTGGTGAAAAACTGTTTTTT. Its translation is CASSPRGGGEKLFF.

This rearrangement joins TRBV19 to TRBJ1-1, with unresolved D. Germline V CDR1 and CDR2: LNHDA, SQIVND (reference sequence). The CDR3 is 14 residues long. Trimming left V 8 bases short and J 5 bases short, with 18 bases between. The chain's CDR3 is CASLQGRFGTEAFF. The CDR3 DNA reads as TGTGCCAGTCTCCAAGGGAGGTTTGGGACTGAAGCTTTCTTT.

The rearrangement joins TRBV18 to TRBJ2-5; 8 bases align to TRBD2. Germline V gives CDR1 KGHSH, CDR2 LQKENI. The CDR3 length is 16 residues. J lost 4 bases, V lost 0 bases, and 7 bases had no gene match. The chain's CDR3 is CASSPPPGGPRETQYF. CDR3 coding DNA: TGTGCCAGCTCACCACCGCCGGGGGGGCCGAGAGAGACCCAGTACTTC.

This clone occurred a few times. The CDR3 nucleotides are TGTGCCAGCAGCTTAGGGGTACAGGGGACCTATGGCTACACCTTC. It specifies CASSLGVQGTYGYTF. The chain employs TRBV7-9 and TRBJ1-2; TRBD1 agrees at 7 bases. CDR3 length equals 15 residues. CDR1 and CDR2 from the germline V gene are SEHNR and FQNEAQ (reference sequence). Unmatched junction bases numbered 6, after V lost 1 base and J lost 4 bases.